This TCR beta chain was identified during a study of CD8 T cells in Susac syndrome. Sequencing targeted TCR beta in T cells from blood (CD8+ and CD4+). Multiple sclerosis controls were treatment-naive patients with stable or active relapsing-remitting disease. Study-wide points: The relatively small number of individuals in the TCR sequencing and HLA analysis was acknowledged by the study.

Roughly 0.45 to 1 ug RNA was reverse transcribed with random hexamers. Amplification of TCR beta CDR3 spanned 54 Vbeta and 13 Jbeta via immunoSEQ multiplex PCR. TCRdb reprocessed the immunoSEQ multiplex PCR reads via MiXCR and lists one record per CDR3 protein. The sample yields 150,000 to 250,000 distinct CDR3 sequences, roughly 95% seen once. As concerns this clonotype: Its antigen is undetermined.

What was sequenced was CD4+ T cells from PBMCs. The receptor comes from a human donor with multiple sclerosis.

CDR3 protein: CASSLLGYAEAFF. The CDR3 coding sequence is TGTGCCAGCAGCTTACTTGGGTACGCTGAAGCTTTCTTT. The chain joins TRBV6-5 to TRBJ1-1; D remains unclear. CDR1 MNHEY and CDR2 SVGAGI come from the germline V gene. Deletions cut 6 bases from V and 6 bases from J, with 14 bases between. The CDR3 runs 13 residues.